A selection of T cell receptor beta chains follows, all from one sample in a study of shared clonotypes between healthy human individuals. TCRdb's copy holds only in-frame clones and misses some; the assay was immunoSEQ multiplex PCR. The table records approximately 1.9 million clones, 93% of them present only once. The material sequenced was naive CD8+ T cells from PBMCs. The source of these receptors is a man aged 18 to 35 in good health. Some clones in this sample may be carry-over from other donors' samples. Each CDR3 is given with its conserved first and last residue. A D gene is named only where the DNA matches it firmly. Some rows have no size entry. The others give once, few or many, or a class for an expanded clone.

-	-	TRBV7-9	TRBJ1-2	TGTGCCAGCACGACCAAGGGGGAGTATTCTAACTATGGCTACACCTTC	CASTTKGEYSNYGYTF
-	-	TRBV27	TRBJ2-3	TGTGCCAGCAGTTTATCGAGGGGGGACCCCACAGATACGCAGTATTTT	CASSLSRGDPTDTQYF
-	TRBD1	TRBV29-1	TRBJ2-7	TGCAGCGCCGGTGGGACAGGGGCCTACGAGCAGTACTTC	CSAGGTGAYEQYF
-	-	TRBV27	TRBJ1-5	TGTGCCAGCAGTCCCCTAGAAAGTCAGCCCCAGCATTTT	CASSPLESQPQHF
once	-	TRBV28	TRBJ1-5	TGTGCCAGCAGTTTACCAGGGGTCAGTGGGCAGCCCCAGCATTTT	CASSLPGVSGQPQHF
-	-	TRBV25-1	TRBJ1-6	TGTGCCAGCAGGGAGAGCTCCTATAATTCACCCCTCCACTTT	CASRESSYNSPLHF
-	-	TRBV19	TRBJ2-1	TGTGCCAGTAGTATATCGTTTAGGCAGGGTCTTGGCAATGAGCAGTTCTTC	CASSISFRQGLGNEQFF
-	-	TRBV7-8	TRBJ2-5	TGTGCCAGCAGCCCCAAAAGCTTGGGGCCCCAAGAGACCCAGTACTTC	CASSPKSLGPQETQYF
-	-	TRBV7-9	TRBJ2-3	TGTGCCAGCAGCATCGACAGGTCCAGCACAGATACGCAGTATTTT	CASSIDRSSTDTQYF
-	TRBD1	TRBV5-1	TRBJ1-2	TGCGCCAGCAGCATAGGACAGGGGAACTATGGCTACACCTTC	CASSIGQGNYGYTF